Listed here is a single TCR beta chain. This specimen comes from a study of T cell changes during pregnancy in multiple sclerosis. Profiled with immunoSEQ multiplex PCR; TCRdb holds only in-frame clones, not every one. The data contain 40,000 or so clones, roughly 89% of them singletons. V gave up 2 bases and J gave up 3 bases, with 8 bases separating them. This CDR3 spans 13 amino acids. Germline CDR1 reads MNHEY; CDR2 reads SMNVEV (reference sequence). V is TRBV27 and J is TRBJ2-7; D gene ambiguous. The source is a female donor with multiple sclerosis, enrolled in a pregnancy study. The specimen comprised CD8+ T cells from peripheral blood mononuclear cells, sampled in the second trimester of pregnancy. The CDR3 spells CASSLALGYEQYF. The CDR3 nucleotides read TGTGCCAGCAGTTTAGCGCTTGGCTACGAGCAGTACTTC.